A selection of T cell receptor beta chains follows, all from one sample in a study of response to subunit inactivated influenza vaccine. TCRdb passed the RT-PCR reads through MiXCR, listing each CDR3 protein once. The sample has about 190,000 distinct CDR3 sequences, about an eighth seen once. This specimen consisted of CD8+ T cells sorted from PBMCs, obtained 5 days after vaccination. The receptors originated from a man over 45 who received an inactivated influenza vaccine. CDR3s include the opening cysteine and the closing phenylalanine or tryptophan. The order of the fields is V gene, CDR3 protein.

>TRBV5-6
CASSLDRGSLGMQFF
>TRBV4-3
CASSQDGGGDTDTQYF
>TRBV27
CASSFFNEQFF
>TRBV7-9
CASSFRDGSSYNEQFF
>TRBV3-1
CASSQAPSGMYEQYF
>TRBV29-1
CSVVGNRNTEAFF
>TRBV10-3
CAISERGPDEQYF
>TRBV7-8
CASSLWGLAGGQYEQFF
>TRBV12-3/TRBV12-4
CASSFQRSSYNSPLHF
>TRBV29-1
CSVEIGQADYEQYF
>TRBV7-2
CASSLRTGGAAGELFF
>TRBV5-1
CASSLARTGTEAFF
>TRBV10-3
CAISQTSGSSTDTQYF
>TRBV5-6
CASSGDSPIEAFF
>TRBV7-8
CASSPTDRLNYGYTF
>TRBV30
CAWSEGPPYEQYF
>TRBV10-2
CASRGRLNEKLFF
>TRBV4-3
CASSRSGTDLLEAFF
>TRBV7-9
CASSAGGSQPQHF
>TRBV13
CASSLGTGGSFGYTF
>TRBV6-2/TRBV6-3
CASSYSPGEDQETQYF
>TRBV30
CAWSWDSVPSTDTQYF
>TRBV11-2
CASSSWTSGTYEQYF
>TRBV7-9
CASSHRGEGTEAFF
>TRBV5-1
CASSLMMNTEAFF
>TRBV5-1
CASRGAEETQYF
>TRBV27
CASSPGPVAETQYF
>TRBV6-1
CASSLVGGASETQYF
>TRBV6-5
CASSYSSPGHLASYEQYF
>TRBV10-3
CAISEGTGGNTEAFF
>TRBV4-3
CASSQGTGTSFYEQYF
>TRBV29-1
CSVVGDPYEQYF
>TRBV11-1
CASSLGTGGRFSNSPLHF
>TRBV4-3
CASSQDNGRDLTDTQYF
>TRBV6-2/TRBV6-3
CASSPGHNEQYF
>TRBV5-1
CASSAINNEQFF
>TRBV28
CASSLFGGGYEQYF
>TRBV12-3/TRBV12-4
CASTPDRGWQPQHF
>TRBV20-1
CSARETSDTYEQYF
>TRBV4-2
CASSPGTIGAYEQYF
>TRBV20-1
CSARTKGNQPQHF
>TRBV6-6
CASSRKDTQYF
>TRBV7-2
CASSFVGTAYEQYF
>TRBV4-3
CASSQDPGQGAYEQYF
>TRBV5-1
CASSFRAPYEQYF
>TRBV29-1
CSAGGTKEQYF
>TRBV27
CASTGTEGIEQYF
>TRBV4-3
CASSQRGSYTDTQYF
>TRBV2
CASSEARRENQPQHF
>TRBV11-3
CASGSPWADGELFF
>TRBV20-1
CSASFVAGGYNEQFF
>TRBV19
CASSIEGGLPNTEAFF
>TRBV12-3/TRBV12-4
CASSLKGVEQFF
>TRBV6-1
CASTSGGTNYYNSPLHF
>TRBV28
CASSPNDPWDTEAFF
>TRBV6-5
CASSYGAAATNTEAFF
>TRBV20-1
CSARDLRTVLQETQYF
>TRBV11-2
CASSFLIHRTGTGGWDEQFF
>TRBV2
CASLVTRAGKNEQFF
>TRBV6-2/TRBV6-3
CASSYGTNYEQYF